Detailed here is one TCR beta chain. The antigen is not known. As for treatment: roughly 20 received Ad26.COV2.S at low or high dose, single or two shots; 5 received placebo; per-sample allocation not given. Collection of the samples took place on day 63 after the first injection of vaccine or placebo. The donor's status was that of an adult aged 18-55 years in Boston. This specimen belongs to a study of Ad26.COV2.S vaccination and SARS-CoV-2 variants. Overall study: Once, or twice with 56 days between doses, Ad26.COV2.S was given intramuscularly. Findings of the study overall: Possible underestimation of total T cell responses by the TCR breadth and depth analyses was noted.

This CDR3 comprises 14 residues. Trimming removed 1 base from V and 2 bases from J, with 5 bases in between. Germline values: CDR1 LGHNA, CDR2 YSLEER. Data came from immunoSEQ multiplex PCR; TCRdb stores just in-frame clones and leaves some out. The profile shows about 480,000 clones, around 90% of them singletons. The V gene is TRBV4-3, the J gene TRBJ2-2, with D unresolved. The specimen comprised peripheral blood, sampled in a trial of Ad26.COV2.S vaccine versus placebo. This TCR came from a person between 18 and 59 years old who received the Ad26.COV2.S COVID-19 vaccine or a placebo. The DNA of the CDR3 is TGCGCCAGCAGCCAAGGAATTAACACCGGGGAGCTGTTTTTT. This sequence encodes CASSQGINTGELFF.